The sequence of this T cell receptor (beta chain) was determined in a study of cytomegalovirus exposure and HLA in healthy donors. V trimming: 1 base; J trimming: 4 bases; junction bases outside the gene matches: 3. The CDR3 consists of 15 residues. From germline, CDR1 is LNHNV and CDR2 YYDKDF (reference sequence). Researchers ran the PCR with 60 Vbeta and 13 Jbeta primers. TCRdb's copy holds only in-frame clones and misses some; the assay was immunoSEQ multiplex PCR. Its table records about 200,000 clones. This rearrangement joins TRBV15 to TRBJ2-7; 11 positions match TRBD1. The sample consisted of PBMCs. The source is a girl aged 2-10 years in good health and CMV-seropositive. CDR3 bases: TGTGCCACCAGCAGAGCAGGGACAGGGGGATACGAGCAGTACTTC. Amino acid sequence: CATSRAGTGGYEQYF. Full variable domain (missing parts from reference TRBV15 and TRBJ2-7): DAMVIQNPRYQVTQFGKPVTLSCSQTLNHNVMYWYQQKSSQAPKLLFHYYDKDFNNEADTPDNFQSRRPNTSFCFLDIRSPGLGDTAMYLCATSRAGTGGYEQYFGPGTRLTVT.